This TCR beta chain was identified in a study of T cells after yellow fever vaccination. For TCR, cDNA came from 5'RACE template switching, which added a universal primer site and UMIs. TCRdb redid the calling of the 5' RACE reads with MiXCR, one entry per CDR3 protein. The sample shows under 600,000 distinct CDR3 sequences, roughly 14% of them seen only once. The ends lost 4 bases at V and 3 bases at J; junction bases unmatched: 8. The CDR3 length is 17 residues. In germline, CDR1 is SGHRS, CDR2 YFSETQ. The receptor comes from a man aged 25-45 years who received the YFV17D yellow fever vaccine. This chain links TRBV5-1 with TRBJ2-5; TRBD2 matches 14 bases. Sequences were derived from PBMCs, sampled on the day of the yellow fever booster vaccination. The CDR3 spells CASSPRTSGRRKETQYF. The DNA for the CDR3 is TGCGCCAGCAGCCCCCGGACTAGCGGGAGGCGGAAAGAGACCCAGTACTTC.